These T cell receptor beta chains were read from a single sample in a study of cytomegalovirus exposure and HLA in healthy donors. Some clones are missing from TCRdb's copy, which holds only in-frame ones; the method was immunoSEQ multiplex PCR. The sample yields 100,000 to 150,000 clones, roughly 84% seen once. The sequenced sample consisted of PBMCs. These receptor sequences come from a woman aged 30 to 39 in good health and CMV-seronegative. CDR3s include the opening cysteine and the closing phenylalanine or tryptophan. A D gene is named only where the DNA matches it firmly. Clone sizes are given selectively: once, few, many, or a class where the clone is expanded.

d_call	clone_size	v_call	j_call	cdr3_aa	cdr3_nt
TRBD2	-	TRBV7-9	TRBJ2-3	CASSLLAGGPTYTDTQYF	TGTGCCAGCAGCCTTCTAGCGGGGGGGCCTACCTACACAGATACGCAGTATTTT
-	-	TRBV4-1	TRBJ1-2	CASSQGRGYGYTF	TGCGCCAGCAGCCAAGGCAGGGGCTATGGCTACACCTTC
-	-	TRBV27	TRBJ1-3	CASRSQAGNSGNTIYF	TGTGCCAGCAGATCCCAAGCGGGGAACTCTGGAAACACCATATATTTT
-	-	TRBV19	TRBJ2-5	CASSLFGRVRETQYF	TGTGCCAGTAGTCTTTTCGGGAGAGTGCGAGAGACCCAGTACTTC
TRBD1	-	TRBV11-2	TRBJ2-3	CASRRDRVYTDTQYF	TGTGCCAGCAGACGAGACAGGGTGTACACAGATACGCAGTATTTT
TRBD2	-	TRBV7-9	TRBJ2-1	CASSFPSGGAYNEQFF	TGTGCCAGCAGCTTCCCAAGCGGGGGGGCTTACAATGAGCAGTTCTTC
TRBD1	-	TRBV7-6	TRBJ1-6	CASSLGGQGSNSPLHF	TGTGCCAGCAGCTTAGGGGGACAGGGGTCAAATTCACCCCTCCACTTT
TRBD2	-	TRBV5-1	TRBJ2-5	CASSLVGLAGAQETQYF	TGCGCCAGCAGCTTGGTTGGACTAGCGGGTGCCCAAGAGACCCAGTACTTC
-	few	TRBV29-1	TRBJ1-2	CSVASLGDGYTF	TGCAGCGTCGCCTCCCTGGGAGATGGCTACACCTTC
-	-	TRBV19	TRBJ1-2	CRAGGGLNYGYTF	TGTCGCGCTGGGGGGGGACTTAACTATGGCTACACCTTC
TRBD1	-	TRBV7-6	TRBJ1-2	CASSFNRGRYGYTF	TGTGCCAGCAGCTTTAACAGGGGGCGGTATGGCTACACCTTC
-	few	TRBV30	TRBJ1-2	CAWFRDYGYTF	TGTGCCTGGTTCAGGGACTATGGCTACACCTTC
TRBD2	-	TRBV7-2	TRBJ2-3	CASSLSSGGPDTQYF	TGTGCCAGCAGCTTATCTAGCGGGGGGCCAGATACGCAGTATTTT
-	-	TRBV4-3	TRBJ1-2	CASSQEYWGDYGYTF	TGCGCCAGCAGCCAAGAGTATTGGGGGGACTATGGCTACACCTTC
-	-	TRBV30	TRBJ1-3	CAWEGHKGNTIYF	TGTGCCTGGGAGGGACACAAGGGCAACACCATATATTTT
-	-	TRBV9	TRBJ2-2	CASSVEARPNTGELFF	TGTGCCAGCAGCGTAGAGGCTAGACCGAACACCGGGGAGCTGTTTTTT
TRBD1	-	TRBV11-2	TRBJ2-7	CASSPRQGDNYLYEQYF	TGTGCCAGCAGCCCAAGACAGGGGGACAATTACCTCTACGAGCAGTACTTC
-	few	TRBV6-1	TRBJ1-1	CASSRVFNTEAFF	TGTGCCAGCAGCCGGGTGTTTAACACTGAAGCTTTCTTT
-	-	TRBV6-1	TRBJ2-7	CASSDRFGEQYF	TGTGCCAGCAGCGACAGGTTCGGCGAGCAGTACTTC
-	-	TRBV7-2	TRBJ2-1	CASSLSSDSTYNEQFF	TGTGCCAGCAGCTTAAGCTCGGACAGCACCTACAATGAGCAGTTCTTC
-	-	TRBV5-1	TRBJ2-2	CASSRPRQGINTGELFF	TGCGCCAGCAGCAGACCCAGGCAGGGGATCAACACCGGGGAGCTGTTTTTT
-	-	TRBV11-3	TRBJ2-7	CASSLESYYEQYF	TGTGCCAGCAGCTTAGAGTCGTACTACGAGCAGTACTTC
-	-	TRBV6-1	TRBJ1-2	CASSDHFRGGETNYGYTF	TGTGCCAGCAGTGACCATTTCCGAGGGGGGGAAACTAACTATGGCTACACCTTC